Following are 26 T cell receptor beta chains from one sample sequenced in a study of blood T cell repertoires in COVID-19. Sequencing used immunoSEQ multiplex PCR; TCRdb keeps in-frame clones, though not all of them. This table has approximately 490,000 clones, roughly nine tenths appearing once. Sequenced input: PBMCs or T cells enriched from blood (not recorded which). Receptors were obtained from a woman aged 60 to 75 who had recovered from COVID-19.

This clone has a single count. The V gene is TRBV10-3, the J gene TRBJ2-1, with 10 nucleotides matching TRBD1. CDR1 and CDR2 from the germline V gene are ENHRY and SYGVKD. V gave up 6 bases and J gave up 8 bases; unmatched junction bases: 13. The CDR3 is 16 amino acids. The CDR3, as DNA: TGTGCCATCAGCTCTGCGGGGACAGGGGCCCCCCATGAGCAGTTCTTC. Residues: CAISSAGTGAPHEQFF.

The rearrangement joins TRBV6-1 to TRBJ2-1; 10 nucleotides align to TRBD1. The CDR3 consists of 14 residues. Looked up from germline, CDR1 is MNHNS and CDR2 is SASEGT. V lost 4 bases, J lost 6 bases, and 3 bases stayed unmatched. The CDR3 here is CASSARTGGNEQFF. The CDR3 nucleotides are TGTGCCAGCAGTGCCCGGACAGGGGGCAATGAGCAGTTCTTC.

This sequence joins TRBV4-1 and TRBJ2-2; 10 bases are shared with TRBD2. This CDR3 is 13 amino acids long. Trimming at V came to 7 bases and at J to 5 bases, leaving 1 base not matched to a gene. The germline V gene encodes CDR1 MGHRA and CDR2 YSYEKL. The CDR3 sequence is CASKAGGTGELFF. CDR3 nucleotides: TGCGCCAGCAAAGCGGGGGGGACCGGGGAGCTGTTTTTT.

The rearrangement uses TRBV28 and TRBJ1-4, with a possible D match to TRBD1 (5 bases). The V gene's germline CDR1 is MDHEN and CDR2 SYDVKM. The V gene lost 1 base and the J gene lost 11 bases, with 8 bases spanning the gap. The CDR3 spans 12 residues. The CDR3 sequence is CASSLSGGKLFF. In DNA form, the CDR3 reads TGTGCCAGCAGTTTATCGGGGGGGAAACTGTTTTTT.

The chain recombines TRBV5-6 with TRBJ2-2; D is perhaps TRBD1 (5 bases). CDR1 SGHDT and CDR2 YYEEEE come from the germline V gene. The CDR3 spans 13 residues. Trimming removed 2 bases at V and 6 bases at J, with 8 bases between. CDR3: CASSFRVPGELFF. Here the CDR3 DNA reads TGTGCCAGCAGCTTCAGGGTACCCGGGGAGCTGTTTTTT.

This clone was counted between two and nine times. The chain links TRBV6-6 to TRBJ1-5; D is perhaps TRBD1 (6 bases). The CDR3 is made up of 14 amino acids. CDR1 and CDR2 from the germline V gene are MNHNY and SVGAGI (reference sequence). V lost 5 bases and J lost 3, with 11 bases in between. For the CDR3, the DNA is TGTGCCAGCAGTAAACAGGGCCCCAATCAGCCCCAGCATTTT. Residues: CASSKQGPNQPQHF.

CDR3 sequence: CASSIPRQYNNEQFF. The CDR3 DNA sequence: TGTGCCAGTAGTATCCCCCGACAATATAACAATGAGCAGTTCTTC. The chain combines TRBV19 with TRBJ2-1; D unresolved. The CDR3 is 15 amino acids. Germline V CDR1 and CDR2: LNHDA, SQIVND (reference sequence). Trimming shortened V by 3 bases and J by 5 bases, and 14 bases separated the two germline ends.

V gene TRBV6-5 combines with J gene TRBJ1-3; 8 nucleotides line up with TRBD1. The CDR3 sequence is 14 residues long. V lost 8 bases to trimming and J lost 4 bases; unmatched junction nucleotides: 7. Germline V gives CDR1 MNHEY, CDR2 SVGAGI. The CDR3 DNA reads as TGTGCCAGCGGGGGAGGACAGGGAGGAAACACCATATATTTT. It yields the protein CASGGGQGGNTIYF.

The chain carries TRBV2 and TRBJ2-2; possibly TRBD1 for D (5 bases). Germline CDR1 SNHLY, CDR2 FYNNEI. The CDR3 contains 15 residues. V was clipped by 4 bases and J by 1 base, with 10 bases between them. CDR3 DNA sequence: TGTGCCAGCAGTGGGTACACAGGGAACACCGGGGAGCTGTTTTTT. Translating gives CASSGYTGNTGELFF.

The chain couples TRBV5-1 to TRBJ2-3; D might be TRBD1 (5 bases). Germline V CDR1 and CDR2: SGHRS, YFSETQ. The CDR3 spans 13 residues. V gave up 2 bases and J gave up 2 bases, with 6 bases separating them. This CDR3 is CASSFGATDTQYF. CDR3 in DNA: TGCGCCAGCAGCTTTGGGGCCACAGATACGCAGTATTTT.

The V and J genes are TRBV7-2 and TRBJ1-1; no clear D gene. Germline-derived CDR1 and CDR2 are SGHTA and FQGNSA. CDR3 length: 14 amino acids. V lost 2 bases to trimming and J lost 0 bases, with 7 bases between them. The DNA for the CDR3 is TGTGCCAGCAGCTTATCCCCGGTGAACACTGAAGCTTTCTTT. Translated: CASSLSPVNTEAFF.

The chain employs TRBV10-3 and TRBJ1-6, with TRBD1 identical over 8 bases. V was pared by 3 bases and J by 8 bases, with 3 bases of the junction left unmatched. Germline CDR1 reads ENHRY; CDR2 reads SYGVKD. The CDR3 runs 14 residues. DNA for the CDR3: TGTGCCATCAGTGACGGGACAGGCTATTCACCCCTCCACTTT. Translating gives CAISDGTGYSPLHF.

This rearrangement joins TRBV2 to TRBJ1-6, with 10 bases that match TRBD1. Germline-derived CDR1 and CDR2 are SNHLY and FYNNEI. CDR3 size: 13 residues. J was trimmed by 12 bases and V by 7 bases; bases with no gene match: 6. The CDR3 region is CASNPGQGIPLHF. CDR3 nucleotides: TGTGCCAGCAATCCGGGACAGGGGATACCCCTCCACTTT.

The rearrangement joins TRBV6-5 to TRBJ1-2, with 7 bases identical to TRBD1. The junction had 5 bases not matched to a gene; V was cut back by 8 bases and J by 8 bases. The germline V gene has CDR1 MNHEY and CDR2 SVGAGI. This CDR3 spans 11 amino acids. The CDR3 is CASPTGAGYTF. The CDR3 DNA reads TGTGCCAGCCCCACAGGGGCCGGCTACACCTTC.

The CDR3, as DNA: TGCAGCGCTACCCTGAGGGACAGGGGAAAAAACATTCAGTACTTC. It is translated as CSATLRDRGKNIQYF. V gene TRBV29-1 combines with J gene TRBJ2-4; TRBD1 aligns across 10 bases. The V gene end was trimmed by 7 bases and the J gene end by 4 bases; junction bases not matched to a gene: 10. The CDR3 length is 15 residues. Germline CDR1 SQVTM, CDR2 ANQGSEA.

The rearrangement links TRBV5-1 to TRBJ1-2; 7 bases map to TRBD1. This CDR3 has 15 amino acids. Germline CDR1 reads SGHRS; CDR2 reads YFSETQ. V gave up 1 base and J gave up 2 bases; unmatched junction bases: 5. The CDR3 nucleotides are TGCGCCAGCAGCTTGCCGGACAGGACCAACTATGGCTACACCTTC. Its translation is CASSLPDRTNYGYTF. The variable domain in full, with the rest retrieved from reference TRBV5-1 and TRBJ1-2, is KAGVTQTPRYLIKTRGQQVTLSCSPISGHRSVSWYQQTPGQGLQFLFEYFSETQRNKGNFPGRFSGRQFSNSRSEMNVSTLELGDSALYLCASSLPDRTNYGYTFGSGTRLTVV.

The rearrangement joins TRBV24-1 to TRBJ1-2, with 9 positions matching TRBD1. The junction had 10 bases not matched to a gene; V was cut back by 7 bases and J by 2 bases. The germline V gene has CDR1 KGHDR and CDR2 SFDVKD. The CDR3 length is 16 residues. The CDR3 nucleotides are TGTGCCACCAGCGACTTAGGACAGGGGCGGAACTATGGCTACACCTTC. Protein sequence: CATSDLGQGRNYGYTF.

This chain connects TRBV12-5 to TRBJ2-1; 11 bases line up with TRBD2. V dropped 4 bases and J dropped 6; count of bases not matched to a gene: 5. The CDR3 covers 15 residues. Per germline, CDR1 LGHNT and CDR2 FRNRAP. The CDR3 protein is CASGYSGGGPNEQFF. In nucleotides, the CDR3 is TGTGCTAGTGGTTATAGCGGGGGGGGACCCAATGAGCAGTTCTTC.

The genes are TRBV5-6 and TRBJ2-7; weak D call: TRBD1 (6 bases). CDR1 and CDR2 (germline): SGHDT, YYEEEE. The ends were cut back, 4 bases at V and 0 bases at J, with 11 bases in the middle. The CDR3 is 14 residues long. The CDR3 sequence is CASSKTGSSYEQYV. CDR3 in DNA: TGTGCCAGCAGCAAGACAGGCAGCTCCTACGAGCAGTACGTC.

The chain links TRBV19 to TRBJ1-2; 10 bases line up with TRBD1. Germline loops: CDR1 LNHDA, CDR2 SQIVND (reference sequence). Trimming cost V 5 bases and J 4 bases; bases outside gene matches: 4. The CDR3 spans 14 residues. CDR3 nucleotide sequence: TGTGCCAGTAGTTCGGGACAGGGGAGCTATGGCTACACCTTC. Amino acid sequence: CASSSGQGSYGYTF.

The chain combines TRBV13 with TRBJ1-2, with a weak D call TRBD1 (5 bases). Germline CDR1 PRHDT, CDR2 FYEKMQ (reference sequence). V shed 0 bases and J shed 8 bases, with 13 bases lying between them. The CDR3 spans 14 residues. This chain's CDR3 is CASSLGQGGRGYTF. The CDR3 DNA reads as TGTGCCAGCAGCTTAGGGCAGGGAGGTCGAGGCTACACCTTC.

This sequence joins TRBV6-5 and TRBJ2-2, with D unclear. The CDR3 totals 16 residues. Germline V gives CDR1 MNHEY, CDR2 SVGAGI. Trimming cost V 0 bases and J 3 bases, with 11 bases left between them. The CDR3 DNA is TGTGCCAGCAGTTACTCATTTCGGGTTGACACCGGGGAGCTGTTTTTT. It specifies CASSYSFRVDTGELFF.

The rearrangement links TRBV6-5 to TRBJ1-2; D not certain. This CDR3 region has 13 residues. Trimming left V 0 bases short and J 8 bases short, with 10 bases between. Looked up from germline, CDR1 is MNHEY and CDR2 is SVGAGI. This chain's CDR3 is CASSYSMGSGYTF. The CDR3 bases are TGTGCCAGCAGTTACTCGATGGGGAGCGGCTACACCTTC.

The chain couples TRBV9 to TRBJ1-4; D is perhaps TRBD1 (5 bases). The CDR3 is 15 amino acids. Germline CDR1 is SGDLS and CDR2 is YYNGEE. Trimming stripped 4 bases from V and 0 bases from J, with 10 bases between. The CDR3 region has the DNA TGTGCCAGCAGCCAGCAAGGGGCAACTAATGAAAAACTGTTTTTT. Translated, it gives CASSQQGATNEKLFF. The whole variable domain, filled in from reference TRBV9 and TRBJ1-4, reads DSGVTQTPKHLITATGQRVTLRCSPRSGDLSVYWYQQSLDQGLQFLIQYYNGEERAKGNILERFSAQQFPDLHSELNLSSLELGDSALYFCASSQQGATNEKLFFGSGTQLSVL.

The V and J genes are TRBV19 and TRBJ1-5; 7 bases agree with TRBD1. CDR3 size: 16 residues. Germline CDR1 LNHDA, CDR2 SQIVND (reference sequence). V shed 5 bases and J 1 base; nucleotides not matched to a gene: 8. The CDR3 loop reads CASSPLRGLSNQPQHF. In nucleotides, the CDR3 is TGTGCCAGTAGTCCCCTCAGGGGGTTAAGCAATCAGCCCCAGCATTTT. Filled out from reference TRBV19 and TRBJ1-5, the complete variable domain reads DGGITQSPKYLFRKEGQNVTLSCEQNLNHDAMYWYRQDPGQGLRLIYYSQIVNDFQKGDIAEGYSVSREKKESFPLTVTSAQKNPTAFYLCASSPLRGLSNQPQHFGDGTRLSIL.

The chain has TRBV9 and TRBJ2-3, with 7 bases aligning to TRBD2. This CDR3 region has 14 residues. The trim removed 4 bases at V and 5 bases at J, leaving 7 bases unmatched. The germline V gene has CDR1 SGDLS and CDR2 YYNGEE. CDR3 residues: CASSPRLAVDTQYF. As DNA, the CDR3 is TGTGCCAGCAGCCCGAGACTAGCAGTAGATACGCAGTATTTT.